A single sample gave rise to the 23 T cell receptor beta chains below, sequenced in a study of blood T cell repertoires in COVID-19. Generated by immunoSEQ multiplex PCR, the TCRdb table keeps only in-frame clones and is missing some. The sample carries approximately 270,000 clones, less than 95% recorded once. The sequenced material came from PBMCs or T cells enriched from blood (not recorded which). The receptors were sampled from a man in his forties who had been exposed to COVID-19.

The DNA for the CDR3 is TGTGCCAGCAGCCAAGGATCCCTAGCGTACCGCGCGAACACCGGGGAGCTGTTTTTT. This encodes CASSQGSLAYRANTGELFF. The chain combines TRBV2 with TRBJ2-2, with a tentative D call TRBD2 (6 bases). Germline-derived CDR1 and CDR2 are SNHLY and FYNNEI. This CDR3 has 19 residues. The V end lost 6 bases, the J end lost 0 bases, and 23 bases lay between the germline ends.

This clone was seen a few times. This sequence joins TRBV19 and TRBJ2-7, with TRBD2 identical over 16 bases. The CDR3 sequence is 20 residues long. The trim removed 4 bases at V and 5 bases at J, leaving 17 bases unmatched. The germline V gene encodes CDR1 LNHDA and CDR2 SQIVND (reference sequence). The CDR3 is CASSKHPGLAGGPWGDEQYF. In nucleotides, the CDR3 is TGTGCCAGTAGTAAACACCCGGGACTAGCGGGAGGGCCTTGGGGTGACGAGCAGTACTTC. Looking up the rest from reference TRBV19 and TRBJ2-7 gives the full variable domain: DGGITQSPKYLFRKEGQNVTLSCEQNLNHDAMYWYRQDPGQGLRLIYYSQIVNDFQKGDIAEGYSVSREKKESFPLTVTSAQKNPTAFYLCASSKHPGLAGGPWGDEQYFGPGTRLTVT.

This clone was seen once. This sequence joins TRBV29-1 and TRBJ2-1; tentative D call: TRBD2 (6 bases). V was clipped by 7 bases and J by 2 bases, with 21 bases between them. The CDR3 loop spans 16 amino acids. Germline V lookup: CDR1 SQVTM, CDR2 ANQGSEA. CDR3 in DNA: TGCAGCGCCATCCTGACTAGGAGCAGTACCTACAATGAGCAGTTCTTC. Translation gives CSAILTRSSTYNEQFF.

The V and J genes are TRBV5-1 and TRBJ2-3; 10 positions match TRBD1. V trimming: 6 bases; J trimming: 2 bases; junction bases outside the gene matches: 9. Looked up from germline, CDR1 is SGHRS and CDR2 is YFSETQ. The CDR3 has 16 amino acids. The CDR3 sequence: CASTRQGADFTDTQYF. The CDR3 bases are TGCGCCAGCACCCGACAGGGGGCCGATTTCACAGATACGCAGTATTTT.

The CDR3 protein is CASSDSRGLEQFF. CDR3 nucleotide sequence: TGCGCCAGCAGTGACTCAAGGGGGCTTGAGCAGTTCTTC. The genes are TRBV10-1 and TRBJ2-1; 7 bases are shared with TRBD1. V lost 3 bases and J lost 9; bases outside the gene matches: 5. The CDR3 spans 13 residues. The V gene's germline CDR1 is WNHNN and CDR2 SYGVQD (reference sequence).

The chain joins TRBV6-5 to TRBJ2-3; maybe TRBD2 (5 bases). Between the trimmed V and J ends, which lost 5 bases and 6 bases, there was a span of 15 bases. CDR1 and CDR2 (germline): MNHEY, SVGAGI. The CDR3 covers 14 residues. The CDR3 coding sequence is TGTGCCAGCAGTCGACTAATTTTGCCGGATACGCAGTATTTT. This gives the protein CASSRLILPDTQYF.

The chain couples TRBV29-1 to TRBJ2-7; 11 bases match TRBD2. This CDR3 comprises 13 residues. The J segment lost 5 bases and the V segment lost 6 bases, leaving 6 bases of the junction unmatched. Germline assignment: CDR1 SQVTM and CDR2 ANQGSEA. The DNA of the CDR3 is TGCAGCGTAACTAGCGGGAGCTTAAACGAGCAGTACTTC. Its translation is CSVTSGSLNEQYF.

The CDR3 sequence: CASSPTSGYTYEQYF. CDR3 DNA sequence: TGTGCCAGCAGCCCGACTAGCGGTTATACCTACGAGCAGTACTTC. This chain connects TRBV3-1 (or the pseudogene TRBV3-2) to TRBJ2-7; TRBD2 agrees at 9 bases. The V gene end was trimmed by 4 bases and the J gene end by 2 bases; junction bases not matched to a gene: 6. The length of the CDR3 is 15 residues. Germline CDR1 is LGHDT and CDR2 is YNNKEL (reference sequence).

The rearrangement uses TRBV18 and TRBJ1-1; D is ambiguous. This CDR3 contains 14 residues. Germline CDR1 is KGHSH and CDR2 is LQKENI. Trimming shortened V by 3 bases and J by 3 bases, and 11 bases separated the two germline ends. CDR3 residues: CASSPPSGHTEAFF. The CDR3, as DNA: TGTGCCAGCTCACCCCCCAGTGGGCACACTGAAGCTTTCTTT.

V gene TRBV9 combines with J gene TRBJ2-1, with unresolved D. The CDR3 is 13 residues long. CDR1 is SGDLS, CDR2 YYNGEE, per germline. Trimming cost V 3 bases and J 5 bases, with 9 bases left between them. The CDR3 DNA reads as TGTGCCAGCAGCGGGCGGTTCAACAATGAGCAGTTCTTC. It codes for CASSGRFNNEQFF.

The J gene is TRBJ2-7, the V gene TRBV12-5; TRBD2 aligns across 8 bases. Germline assignment: CDR1 LGHNT and CDR2 FRNRAP. The CDR3 runs to 14 residues. With 6 bases clipped from V and 4 bases from J, the junction kept 8 bases outside the gene matches. CDR3 sequence reads: CASGYSGSGYEQYF. As DNA, the CDR3 is TGTGCTAGTGGCTACAGCGGGAGCGGGTACGAGCAGTACTTC.

The chain combines TRBV5-1 with TRBJ1-5, with D possibly matching TRBD1 (5 bases). V was clipped by 5 bases and J by 0 bases, with 9 bases between them. The CDR3 contains 14 residues. CDR1 and CDR2 (germline): SGHRS, YFSETQ. Here the CDR3 DNA reads TGCGCCAGCAGTCCAGGGAATAGCAATCAGCCCCAGCATTTT. This gives the protein CASSPGNSNQPQHF.

This chain uses TRBV4-1 with TRBJ2-2; D gene unclear. Trimming took 3 bases from V and 3 from J, leaving 14 bases between them. The CDR3 is made up of 16 amino acids. The V gene's germline CDR1 is MGHRA and CDR2 YSYEKL. For the CDR3, the DNA is TGCGCCAGCAGCCAGCCCCCTCACAAAGACACCGGGGAGCTGTTTTTT. Amino acids: CASSQPPHKDTGELFF.

The V gene is TRBV11-2, the J gene TRBJ2-3; TRBD1 matches at 7 bases. Germline CDR1 is SGHAT and CDR2 is FQNNGV. This CDR3 has 15 amino acids. V lost 1 base and J lost 3; bases outside the gene matches: 4. CDR3 region: CASSLVSGGTDTQYF. Written as DNA, the CDR3 is TGTGCCAGCAGCTTAGTTTCAGGGGGTACAGATACGCAGTATTTT.

The chain uses TRBV2 and TRBJ1-1; D is perhaps TRBD1 (6 bases). Trimming pared 5 bases from V and 3 bases from J, leaving 13 bases between. The CDR3 loop spans 14 amino acids. Germline CDR1 SNHLY, CDR2 FYNNEI. The CDR3 nucleotides read TGTGCCAGCAGTCTACAGGGCGCGGACACTGAAGCTTTCTTT. Amino acid sequence: CASSLQGADTEAFF.

The CDR3 loop reads CASTREGPDTQYF. In nucleotides, the CDR3 is TGTGCCAGCACGCGGGAGGGCCCAGATACGCAGTATTTT. This chain connects TRBV7-9 to TRBJ2-3; 9 bases agree with TRBD2. Germline V gene data show CDR1 as SEHNR and CDR2 as FQNEAQ (reference sequence). This CDR3 region has 13 residues. J gave up 4 bases and V 7 bases, and 3 bases lay outside the gene matches. The full variable domain, in which reference TRBV7-9 and TRBJ2-3 provide the parts outside the CDR3, is DTGVSQNPRHKITKRGQNVTFRCDPISEHNRLYWYRQTLGQGPEFLTYFQNEAQLEKSRLLSDRFSAERPKGSFSTLEIQRTEQGDSAMYLCASTREGPDTQYFGPGTRLTVL.

Regarding this clone: Different DNA sequences within this sample yield the same CDR3. This chain uses TRBV30 with TRBJ1-5; D is undetermined. V was pared by 2 bases and J by 4 bases, with 9 bases between. The CDR3 is 13 residues long. Per the germline V gene, CDR1 is GTSNPN and CDR2 is SVGIG (reference sequence). CDR3 residues: CAWSLGSNQPQHF. CDR3 in DNA: TGTGCCTGGAGTCTCGGTAGTAATCAGCCCCAGCATTTT.

The chain joins TRBV18 to TRBJ2-7; 9 nucleotides agree with TRBD1. CDR3 length: 15 residues. Unmatched junction bases numbered 10, after V lost 6 bases and J lost 4 bases. Germline V gene sequence: CDR1 KGHSH, CDR2 LQKENI. CDR3 region: CASSPTGGAGYEQYF. CDR3 sequence (DNA): TGTGCCAGCTCGCCCACAGGGGGCGCTGGGTACGAGCAGTACTTC.

V and J are TRBV30 and TRBJ1-2; possibly TRBD1 for D (5 bases). The CDR3 covers 14 residues. V lost 3 bases and J 4 bases, leaving 15 bases between the germline ends. Germline CDR1 reads GTSNPN; CDR2 reads SVGIG (reference sequence). CDR3 bases: TGTGCCTGGAGGTGGGCGGGGGGATCCTATGGCTACACCTTC. It codes for CAWRWAGGSYGYTF.

The chain employs TRBV12-3 or TRBV12-4 and TRBJ2-7; 9 nucleotides align to TRBD1. The CDR3 consists of 13 residues. The ends lost 4 bases at V and 3 bases at J; junction bases unmatched: 1. The CDR3 DNA reads as TGTGCCAGCAGTTCGACAGGGGGCTACGAGCAGTACTTC. Residues: CASSSTGGYEQYF.

The rearrangement joins TRBV19 to TRBJ1-1, with D unresolved. The CDR3 spans 14 residues. V shed 1 base and J shed 8 bases, with 14 bases lying between them. Per the germline V gene, CDR1 is LNHDA and CDR2 is SQIVND (reference sequence). CDR3 bases: TGTGCCAGTAGTATAGCGGGGTCGGAGGGCGAAGCTTTCTTT. Protein sequence: CASSIAGSEGEAFF.

The CDR3 here is CASSYTLAGVYEQYF. DNA for the CDR3: TGTGCCAGCAGTTACACACTAGCGGGAGTCTACGAGCAGTACTTC. The rearrangement joins TRBV6-2 or TRBV6-3 to TRBJ2-7; 11 bases align to TRBD2. This CDR3 comprises 15 residues. Losses at the gene ends were 2 bases for V and 3 bases for J; bases not matched to a gene: 3. From germline, CDR1 is MNHEY and CDR2 SVGEGT.

The genes are TRBV2 and TRBJ1-4; no clear D gene. CDR1 is SNHLY and CDR2 is FYNNEI in the germline V gene. V dropped 6 bases and J dropped 8 bases, with 16 bases sitting between them. The CDR3 is made up of 14 amino acids. The CDR3 DNA is TGTGCCAGCAGAAGAGCCCCCACGGGGGAAAAACTGTTTTTT. Translated: CASRRAPTGEKLFF.